What follows are 13 T cell receptor beta chains derived from one specimen sequenced in a study of T cells in Graves' hyperthyroidism and ophthalmopathy. The investigators amplified TCR beta CDR3 regions from RNA transcripts. HTBI primers were the set used in a first-round RT-PCR of the TCR CDR3. TCRdb re-derived calls from the multiplex PCR reads in MiXCR, one entry per CDR3 protein. The sample lists about 520,000 distinct CDR3 sequences; around a quarter were seen once. Sequenced material: blood. These receptors originate from a woman aged 25 to 39 with Graves' ophthalmopathy.

The V and J genes are TRBV30 and TRBJ2-2; TRBD2 might be the D (5 bases). Germline lookup yields CDR1 GTSNPN and CDR2 SVGIG (reference sequence). Trimming took off 1 base at V and 3 bases at J, with 6 bases between the two ends. The CDR3 is 13 amino acids. This CDR3 reads CAWSAGDTGELFF. The CDR3 coding sequence is TGTGCCTGGAGTGCCGGGGACACCGGGGAGCTGTTTTTT.

This chain connects TRBV11-3 to TRBJ1-2, with a possible D match to TRBD1 (5 bases). V was shortened by 5 bases and J by 4 bases, with 23 bases between the two germline ends. This CDR3 is built from 17 residues. Germline CDR1 and CDR2: SGHNT and YENEEA. CDR3 in DNA: TGTGCCAGCAGCCCCCGAAAGGGGACGATCGCTACCTATGGCTACACCTTC. It encodes CASSPRKGTIATYGYTF. The full variable domain, its missing parts supplied by reference TRBV11-3 and TRBJ1-2, is EAGVVQSPRYKIIEKKQPVAFWCNPISGHNTLYWYLQNLGQGPELLIRYENEEAVDDSQLPKDRFSAERLKGVDSTLKIQPAELGDSAVYLCASSPRKGTIATYGYTFGSGTRLTVV.

This clonotype was recorded at least ten times. This sequence joins TRBV15 and TRBJ1-1; D uncertain. The CDR3 extends over 18 amino acids. Germline assignment: CDR1 LNHNV and CDR2 YYDKDF (reference sequence). Deletions cut 3 bases from V and 3 bases from J, with 23 bases between. The CDR3 DNA reads as TGTGCCACCAGCAGTAGGCGAGGACCCATCGGACTGGACACTGAAGCTTTCTTT. As protein: CATSSRRGPIGLDTEAFF.

This clonotype was found many times. The chain is built from TRBV28 and TRBJ1-5; D gene unclear. This CDR3 comprises 15 residues. The V and J ends lost 2 bases and 1 base respectively, with 9 bases between them. Germline CDR1 reads MDHEN; CDR2 reads SYDVKM. CDR3 sequence (DNA): TGTGCCAGCAGTTTAGGGGTATTGAGCAATCAGCCCCAGCATTTT. It is translated as CASSLGVLSNQPQHF.

This clonotype was seen repeatedly, ten times or more. This sequence joins TRBV19 and TRBJ1-2; TRBD1 might be the D (6 bases). CDR1 and CDR2 (germline): LNHDA, SQIVND (reference sequence). The CDR3 spans 15 residues. Deletions cut 4 bases from V and 4 bases from J, with 16 bases between. The CDR3 DNA is TGTGCCAGTAGTAGAGGACAGCCGTACCTCTATGGCTACACCTTC. Translation gives CASSRGQPYLYGYTF.

This clonotype was seen ten or more times. J is TRBJ1-2 and V is TRBV14, with D unresolved. This CDR3 comprises 14 residues. The V end lost 0 bases, the J end lost 2 bases, and 7 bases lay between the germline ends. From germline, CDR1 is SGHDN and CDR2 FVKESK. CDR3 loop: CASSQDHGNYGYTF. In nucleotides, the CDR3 is TGTGCCAGCAGCCAAGATCACGGAAACTATGGCTACACCTTC.

Comment on this clonotype: The junction shows a germline mismatch at one end, possibly a read error. This sequence joins TRBV28 and TRBJ2-5, with TRBD2 matching over 11 bases. The germline V gene has CDR1 MDHEN and CDR2 SYDVKM. This CDR3 contains 19 residues. The CDR3 nucleotides read TGTGCCAGCAGCTTATGGGCTAGCGGGGGGCCTTCGTACCAAGAGACCCAGTACTTC. Translating gives CASSLWASGGPSYQETQYF.

The table lists this clonotype with many counts. The chain is built from TRBV28 and TRBJ2-7, with D possibly being TRBD1 (5 bases). Trimming stripped 3 bases from V and 1 base from J, with 10 bases between. Germline CDR1 MDHEN, CDR2 SYDVKM. The CDR3 totals 14 residues. As DNA, the CDR3 is TGTGCCAGCAGTTTTAGGCCAGGGTCCTACGAGCAGTACTTC. This encodes CASSFRPGSYEQYF.

There are many counts of this clonotype. This chain joins TRBV7-2 and TRBJ1-1, with a tentative D call TRBD1 (6 bases). The germline V gene encodes CDR1 SGHTA and CDR2 FQGNSA. Trimming pared 7 bases from V and 4 bases from J, leaving 13 bases between. The CDR3 length is 13 residues. DNA for the CDR3: TGTGCCAGCAACATACAGGGTTCCACTGAAGCTTTCTTT. Its protein product is CASNIQGSTEAFF.

The chain combines TRBV6-5 with TRBJ2-7; D uncertain. V was clipped by 0 bases and J by 7 bases, with 13 bases between them. Germline CDR1 reads MNHEY; CDR2 reads SVGAGI. This CDR3 has 14 residues. The CDR3 reads CASSYSPLMGEQYF. CDR3 nucleotide sequence: TGTGCCAGCAGTTACTCGCCCTTGATGGGGGAGCAGTACTTC.

Ten or more counts support this clonotype. The chain is built from TRBV12-3 or TRBV12-4 and TRBJ2-3; D gene ambiguous. This CDR3 contains 14 residues. Trimming stripped 2 bases from V and 1 base from J, with 7 bases between. The CDR3 reads CASSLFQGTDTQYF. The CDR3 bases are TGTGCCAGCAGTTTATTCCAAGGCACAGATACGCAGTATTTT.

On this clonotype: A much larger clone differs from this one at a single base, so this may be a read error. The chain employs TRBV6-5 and TRBJ1-5; D is ambiguous. The CDR3 contains 14 residues. Germline-derived CDR1 and CDR2 are MNHEY and SVGAGI. The CDR3 protein is CACSNDGRYQPQHF. The CDR3 DNA follows: TGTGCCTGCAGTAACGACGGACGCTATCAGCCCCAGCATTTT.

The gene calls are TRBV28 and TRBJ1-5; weak D call: TRBD1 (5 bases). CDR1 and CDR2 from the germline V gene are MDHEN and SYDVKM. The CDR3 totals 12 residues. Trimming removed 6 bases at V and 12 bases at J, with 15 bases between. The CDR3 here is CASSLTASVQHF. The CDR3 DNA sequence: TGTGCCAGCAGCCTGACAGCCTCGGTCCAGCATTTT.